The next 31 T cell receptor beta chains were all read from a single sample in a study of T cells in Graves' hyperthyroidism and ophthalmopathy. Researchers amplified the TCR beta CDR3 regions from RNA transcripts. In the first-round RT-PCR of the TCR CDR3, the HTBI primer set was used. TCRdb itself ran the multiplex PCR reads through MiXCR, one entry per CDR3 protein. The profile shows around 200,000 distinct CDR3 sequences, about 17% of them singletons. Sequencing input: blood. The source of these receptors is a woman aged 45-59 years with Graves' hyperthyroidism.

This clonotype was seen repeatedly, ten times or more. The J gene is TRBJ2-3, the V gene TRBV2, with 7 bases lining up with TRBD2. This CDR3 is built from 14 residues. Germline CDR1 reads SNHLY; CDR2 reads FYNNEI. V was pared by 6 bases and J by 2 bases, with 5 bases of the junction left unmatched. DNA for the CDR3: TGTGCCAGCAGGCGGGACTACTCCACAGATACGCAGTATTTT. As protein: CASRRDYSTDTQYF.

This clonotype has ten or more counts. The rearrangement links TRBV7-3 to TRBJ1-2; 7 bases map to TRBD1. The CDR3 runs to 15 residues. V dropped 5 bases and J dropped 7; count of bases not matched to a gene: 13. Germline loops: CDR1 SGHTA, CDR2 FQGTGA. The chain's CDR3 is CASSPNRRDRSGYTF. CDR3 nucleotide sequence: TGTGCCAGCAGCCCCAACCGCCGGGACAGATCTGGCTACACCTTC.

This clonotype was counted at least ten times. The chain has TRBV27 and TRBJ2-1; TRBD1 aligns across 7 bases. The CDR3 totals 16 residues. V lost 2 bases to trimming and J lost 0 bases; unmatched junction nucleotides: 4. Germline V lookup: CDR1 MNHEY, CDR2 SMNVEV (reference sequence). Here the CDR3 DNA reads TGTGCCAGCAGTTTACAGGGACAGCTCTCCTACAATGAGCAGTTCTTC. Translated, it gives CASSLQGQLSYNEQFF.

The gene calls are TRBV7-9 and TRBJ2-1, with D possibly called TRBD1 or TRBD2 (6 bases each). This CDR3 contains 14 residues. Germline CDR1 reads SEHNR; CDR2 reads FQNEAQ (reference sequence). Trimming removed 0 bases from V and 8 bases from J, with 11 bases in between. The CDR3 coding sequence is TGTGCCAGCAGCTTAGCGAAGGGGGGCGATGAGCAGTTCTTC. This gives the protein CASSLAKGGDEQFF. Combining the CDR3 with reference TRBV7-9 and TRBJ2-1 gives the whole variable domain DTGVSQNPRHKITKRGQNVTFRCDPISEHNRLYWYRQTLGQGPEFLTYFQNEAQLEKSRLLSDRFSAERPKGSFSTLEIQRTEQGDSAMYLCASSLAKGGDEQFFGPGTRLTVL.

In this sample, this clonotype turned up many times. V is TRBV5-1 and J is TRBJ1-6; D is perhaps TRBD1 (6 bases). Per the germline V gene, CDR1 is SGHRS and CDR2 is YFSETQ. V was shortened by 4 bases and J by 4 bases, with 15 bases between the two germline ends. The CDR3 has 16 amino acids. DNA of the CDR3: TGCGCCAGCAGCAGCACCGGGACAACTTATAATTCACCCCTCCACTTT. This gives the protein CASSSTGTTYNSPLHF.

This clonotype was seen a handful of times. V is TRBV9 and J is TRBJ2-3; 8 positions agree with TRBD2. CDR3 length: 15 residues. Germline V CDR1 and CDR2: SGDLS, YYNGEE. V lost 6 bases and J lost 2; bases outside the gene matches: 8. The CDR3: CASNWAGGLTDTQYF. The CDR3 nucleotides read TGTGCCAGCAATTGGGCGGGGGGTCTCACAGATACGCAGTATTTT. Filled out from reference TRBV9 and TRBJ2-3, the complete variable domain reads DSGVTQTPKHLITATGQRVTLRCSPRSGDLSVYWYQQSLDQGLQFLIQYYNGEERAKGNILERFSAQQFPDLHSELNLSSLELGDSALYFCASNWAGGLTDTQYFGPGTRLTVL.

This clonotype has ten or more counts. The DNA of the CDR3 is TGTGCCAGCAGCCAAGATACGGGGCGTGAAAAACTGTTTTTT. As protein: CASSQDTGREKLFF. This chain links TRBV3-1 with TRBJ1-4; D is possibly TRBD1 (5 bases). Germline CDR1 LGHDT, CDR2 YNNKEL (reference sequence). Trimming stripped 0 bases from V and 7 bases from J, with 9 bases between. The CDR3 totals 14 residues. The full variable domain, rest sourced from reference TRBV3-1 and TRBJ1-4, is DTAVSQTPKYLVTQMGNDKSIKCEQNLGHDTMYWYKQDSKKFLKIMFSYNNKELIINETVPNRFSPKSPDKAHLNLHINSLELGDSAVYFCASSQDTGREKLFFGSGTQLSVL.

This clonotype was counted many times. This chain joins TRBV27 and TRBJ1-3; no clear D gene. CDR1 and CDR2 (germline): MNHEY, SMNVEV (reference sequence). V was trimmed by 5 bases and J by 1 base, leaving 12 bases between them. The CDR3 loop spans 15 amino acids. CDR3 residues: CASSPDLWSGNTIYF. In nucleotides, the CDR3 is TGTGCCAGCAGTCCCGATCTTTGGTCTGGAAACACCATATATTTT.

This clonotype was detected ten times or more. The DNA for the CDR3 is TGTGCCAGCACTAGGACAGTTCCTAACAATGAGCAGTTCTTC. Encoded protein: CASTRTVPNNEQFF. This rearrangement joins TRBV6-1 to TRBJ2-1; perhaps TRBD1 as D (6 bases). The germline gives CDR1 MNHNS, CDR2 SASEGT. The length of the CDR3 is 14 residues. V lost 7 bases to trimming and J lost 5 bases, with 15 bases between them.

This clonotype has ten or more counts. CDR3 protein: CASTLGQGGGYTF. In DNA form, the CDR3 reads TGTGCCAGCACCCTCGGGCAGGGTGGTGGCTACACCTTC. The chain recombines TRBV2 with TRBJ1-2; possibly TRBD1 for D (5 bases). The CDR3 runs 13 residues. Looked up from germline, CDR1 is SNHLY and CDR2 is FYNNEI. Between the trimmed V and J ends, which lost 7 bases and 7 bases, there was a span of 16 bases.

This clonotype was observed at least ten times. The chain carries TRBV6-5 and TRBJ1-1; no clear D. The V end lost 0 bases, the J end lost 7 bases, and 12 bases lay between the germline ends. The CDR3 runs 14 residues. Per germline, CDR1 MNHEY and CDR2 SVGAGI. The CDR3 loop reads CASSYSDEGGEAFF. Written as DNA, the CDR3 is TGTGCCAGCAGTTACTCGGATGAAGGCGGTGAAGCTTTCTTT.

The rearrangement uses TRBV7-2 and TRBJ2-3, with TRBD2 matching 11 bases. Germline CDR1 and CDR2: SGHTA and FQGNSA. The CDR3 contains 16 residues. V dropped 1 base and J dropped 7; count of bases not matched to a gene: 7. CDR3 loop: CASSLVSGGALYTQYF. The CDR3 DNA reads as TGTGCCAGCAGCTTAGTTAGCGGGGGGGCCTTATATACGCAGTATTTT.

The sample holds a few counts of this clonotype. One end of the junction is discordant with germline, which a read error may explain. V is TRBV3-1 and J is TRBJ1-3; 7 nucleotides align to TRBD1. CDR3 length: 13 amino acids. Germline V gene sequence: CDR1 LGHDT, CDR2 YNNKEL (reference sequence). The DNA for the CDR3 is TGTGCCAGCAGCCCTAGGACAGGTCGAACGCCGAATTTT. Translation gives CASSPRTGRTPNF.

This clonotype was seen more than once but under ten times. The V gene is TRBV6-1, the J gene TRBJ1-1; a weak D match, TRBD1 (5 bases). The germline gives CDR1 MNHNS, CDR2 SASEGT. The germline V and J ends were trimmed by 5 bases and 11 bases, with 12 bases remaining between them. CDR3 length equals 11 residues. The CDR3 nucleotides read TGTGCCAGCAGTCCAGGAGGGGTGGCTTTCTTT. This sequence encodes CASSPGGVAFF.

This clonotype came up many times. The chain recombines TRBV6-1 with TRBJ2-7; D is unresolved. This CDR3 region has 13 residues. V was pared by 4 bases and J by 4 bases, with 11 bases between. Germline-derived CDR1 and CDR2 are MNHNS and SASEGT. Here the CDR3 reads CASSVDFGYEQYF. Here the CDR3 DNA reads TGTGCCAGCAGTGTTGATTTCGGGTACGAGCAGTACTTC.

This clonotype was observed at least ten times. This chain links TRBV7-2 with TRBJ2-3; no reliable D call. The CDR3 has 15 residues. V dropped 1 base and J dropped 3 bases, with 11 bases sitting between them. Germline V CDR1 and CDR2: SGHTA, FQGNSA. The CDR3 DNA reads TGTGCCAGCAGCTTAGTCGCACACCGTACAGATACGCAGTATTTT. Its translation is CASSLVAHRTDTQYF. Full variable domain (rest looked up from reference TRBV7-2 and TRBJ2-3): GAGVSQSPSNKVTEKGKDVELRCDPISGHTALYWYRQSLGQGLEFLIYFQGNSAPDKSGLPSDRFSAERTGGSVSTLTIQRTQQEDSAVYLCASSLVAHRTDTQYFGPGTRLTVL.

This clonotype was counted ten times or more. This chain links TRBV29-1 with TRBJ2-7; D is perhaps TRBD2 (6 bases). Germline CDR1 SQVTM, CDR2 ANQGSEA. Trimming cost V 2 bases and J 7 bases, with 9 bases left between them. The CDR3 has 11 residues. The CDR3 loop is CSVERGWEQYF. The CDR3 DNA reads TGCAGCGTTGAACGGGGGTGGGAGCAGTACTTC.

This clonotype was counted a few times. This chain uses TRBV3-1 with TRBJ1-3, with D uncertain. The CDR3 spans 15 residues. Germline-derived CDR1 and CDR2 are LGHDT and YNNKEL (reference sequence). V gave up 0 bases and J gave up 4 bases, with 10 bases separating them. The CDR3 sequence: CASSQEWETGNTIYF. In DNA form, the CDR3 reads TGTGCCAGCAGCCAAGAATGGGAGACCGGAAACACCATATATTTT.

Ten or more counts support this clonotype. The CDR3 loop reads CASGETGRGNQPQHF. CDR3 sequence (DNA): TGTGCCAGCGGCGAGACAGGGAGAGGCAATCAGCCCCAGCATTTT. The V and J genes are TRBV6-1 and TRBJ1-5, with 7 bases that match TRBD1. Germline lookup yields CDR1 MNHNS and CDR2 SASEGT. With 8 bases clipped from V and 2 bases from J, the junction kept 9 bases outside the gene matches. The CDR3 is 15 amino acids.

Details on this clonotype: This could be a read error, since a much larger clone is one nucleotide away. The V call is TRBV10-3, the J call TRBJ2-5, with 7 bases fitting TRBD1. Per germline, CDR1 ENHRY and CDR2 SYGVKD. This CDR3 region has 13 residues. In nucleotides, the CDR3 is TGTGCCATCAGTGTGACAGGGTACGAGATCCAGTACTTC. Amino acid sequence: CAISVTGYEIQYF.

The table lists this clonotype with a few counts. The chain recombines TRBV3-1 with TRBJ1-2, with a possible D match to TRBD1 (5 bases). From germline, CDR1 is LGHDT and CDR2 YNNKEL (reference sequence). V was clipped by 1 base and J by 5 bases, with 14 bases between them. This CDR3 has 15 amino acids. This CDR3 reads CASSQVPREGYGYTF. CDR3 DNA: TGTGCCAGCAGCCAAGTGCCCAGGGAGGGTTATGGCTACACCTTC.

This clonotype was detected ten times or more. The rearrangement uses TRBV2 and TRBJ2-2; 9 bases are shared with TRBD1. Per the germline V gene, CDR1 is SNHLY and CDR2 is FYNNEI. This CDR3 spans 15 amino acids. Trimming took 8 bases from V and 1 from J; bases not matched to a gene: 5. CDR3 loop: CASGTGRVNTGELFF. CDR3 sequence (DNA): TGTGCCAGCGGGACAGGGAGGGTGAACACCGGGGAGCTGTTTTTT.

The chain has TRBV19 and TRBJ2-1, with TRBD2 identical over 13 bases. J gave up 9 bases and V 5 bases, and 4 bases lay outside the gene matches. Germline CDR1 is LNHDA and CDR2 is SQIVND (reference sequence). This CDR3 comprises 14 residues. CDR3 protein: CASSLRTSGGEQFF. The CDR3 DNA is TGTGCCAGTAGTCTCCGGACTAGCGGGGGTGAGCAGTTCTTC.

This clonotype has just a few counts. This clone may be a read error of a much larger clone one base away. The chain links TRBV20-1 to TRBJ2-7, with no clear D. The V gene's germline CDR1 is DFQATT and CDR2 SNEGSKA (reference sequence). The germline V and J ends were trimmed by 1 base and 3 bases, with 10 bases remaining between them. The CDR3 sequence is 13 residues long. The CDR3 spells CSARVVNDYEQYF. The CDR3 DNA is TGCAGTGCTAGAGTCGTGAATGACTACGAGCAGTACTTC.

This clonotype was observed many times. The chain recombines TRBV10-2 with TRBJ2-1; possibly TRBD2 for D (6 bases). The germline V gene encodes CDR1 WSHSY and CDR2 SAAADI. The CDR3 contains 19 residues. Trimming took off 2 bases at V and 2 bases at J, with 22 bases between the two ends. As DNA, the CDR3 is TGCGCCAGCAGTGAGATTTTCACAGCCGGGGGTCAAGCCTACAATGAGCAGTTCTTC. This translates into CASSEIFTAGGQAYNEQFF.

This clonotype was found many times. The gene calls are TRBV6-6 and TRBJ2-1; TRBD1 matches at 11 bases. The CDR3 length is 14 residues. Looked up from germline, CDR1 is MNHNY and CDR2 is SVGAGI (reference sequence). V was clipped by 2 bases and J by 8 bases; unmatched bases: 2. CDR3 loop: CASSYGTGGYEQFF. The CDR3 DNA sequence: TGTGCCAGCAGTTACGGGACAGGGGGATATGAGCAGTTCTTC.

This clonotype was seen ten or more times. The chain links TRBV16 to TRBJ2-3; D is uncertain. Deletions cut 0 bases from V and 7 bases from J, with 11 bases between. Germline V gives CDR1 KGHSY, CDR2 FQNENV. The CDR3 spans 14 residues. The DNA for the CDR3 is TGTGCCAGCAGCCAATCCAGACCCTTCCATACGCAGTATTTT. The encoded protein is CASSQSRPFHTQYF.

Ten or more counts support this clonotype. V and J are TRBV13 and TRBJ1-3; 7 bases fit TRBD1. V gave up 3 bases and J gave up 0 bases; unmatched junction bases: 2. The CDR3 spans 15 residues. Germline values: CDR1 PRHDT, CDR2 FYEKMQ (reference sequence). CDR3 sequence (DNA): TGTGCCAGCAGCTTGGACAGGATCTCTGGAAACACCATATATTTT. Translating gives CASSLDRISGNTIYF.

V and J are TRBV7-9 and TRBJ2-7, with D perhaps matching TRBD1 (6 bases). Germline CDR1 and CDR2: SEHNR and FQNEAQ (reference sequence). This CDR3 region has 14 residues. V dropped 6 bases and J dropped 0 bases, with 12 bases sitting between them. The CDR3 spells CASSQQGTSYEQYF. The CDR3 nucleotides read TGTGCCAGCAGTCAGCAGGGGACCTCCTACGAGCAGTACTTC. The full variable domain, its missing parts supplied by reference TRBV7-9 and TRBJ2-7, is DTGVSQNPRHKITKRGQNVTFRCDPISEHNRLYWYRQTLGQGPEFLTYFQNEAQLEKSRLLSDRFSAERPKGSFSTLEIQRTEQGDSAMYLCASSQQGTSYEQYFGPGTRLTVT.

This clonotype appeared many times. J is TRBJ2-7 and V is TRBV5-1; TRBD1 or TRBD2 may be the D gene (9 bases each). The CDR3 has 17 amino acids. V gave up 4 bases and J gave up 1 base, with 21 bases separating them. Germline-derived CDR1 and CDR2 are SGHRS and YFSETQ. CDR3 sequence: CASSPDRGTSRSYEQYF. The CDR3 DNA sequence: TGCGCCAGCAGCCCCGACAGGGGGACTAGCCGGTCCTACGAGCAGTACTTC.

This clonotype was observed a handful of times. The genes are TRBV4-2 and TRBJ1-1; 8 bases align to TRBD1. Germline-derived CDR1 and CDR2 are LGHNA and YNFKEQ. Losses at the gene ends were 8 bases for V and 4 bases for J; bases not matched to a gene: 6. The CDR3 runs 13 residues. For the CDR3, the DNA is TGTGCCAGCGGCGGACAGGGTGGCACTGAAGCTTTCTTT. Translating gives CASGGQGGTEAFF.